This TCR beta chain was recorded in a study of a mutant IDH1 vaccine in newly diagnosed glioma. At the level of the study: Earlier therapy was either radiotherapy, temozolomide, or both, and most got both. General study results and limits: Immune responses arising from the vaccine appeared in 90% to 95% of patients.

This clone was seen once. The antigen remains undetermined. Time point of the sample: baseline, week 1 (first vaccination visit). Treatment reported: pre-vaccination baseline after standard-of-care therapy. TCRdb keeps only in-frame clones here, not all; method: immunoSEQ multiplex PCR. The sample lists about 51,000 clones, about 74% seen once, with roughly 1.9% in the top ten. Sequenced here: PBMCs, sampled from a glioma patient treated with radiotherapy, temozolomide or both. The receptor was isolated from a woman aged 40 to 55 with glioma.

CDR3 amino acids: CASSGPKGFFLDTEAFF. CDR3 nucleotide sequence: TGTGCCAGCAGCGGACCGAAGGGATTCTTCTTGGACACTGAAGCTTTCTTT. This chain links TRBV7-8 with TRBJ1-1; no reliable D call. Germline V lookup: CDR1 SGHVS, CDR2 FQNEAQ. V was trimmed by 5 bases and J by 3 bases, leaving 22 bases between them. The CDR3 covers 17 residues.